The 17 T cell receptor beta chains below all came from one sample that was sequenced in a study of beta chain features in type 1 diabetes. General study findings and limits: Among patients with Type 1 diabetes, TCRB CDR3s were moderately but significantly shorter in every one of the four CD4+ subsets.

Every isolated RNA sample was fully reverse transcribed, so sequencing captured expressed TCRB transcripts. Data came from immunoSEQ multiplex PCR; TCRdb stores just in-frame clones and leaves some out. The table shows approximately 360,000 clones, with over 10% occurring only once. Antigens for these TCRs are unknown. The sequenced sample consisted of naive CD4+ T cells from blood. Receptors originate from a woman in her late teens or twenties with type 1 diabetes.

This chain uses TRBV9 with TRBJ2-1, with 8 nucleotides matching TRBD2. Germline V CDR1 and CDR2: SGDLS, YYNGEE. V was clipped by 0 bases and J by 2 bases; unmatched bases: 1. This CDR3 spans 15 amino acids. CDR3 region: CASSVEGLAYNEQFF. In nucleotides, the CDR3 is TGTGCCAGCAGCGTAGAGGGACTAGCCTACAATGAGCAGTTCTTC.

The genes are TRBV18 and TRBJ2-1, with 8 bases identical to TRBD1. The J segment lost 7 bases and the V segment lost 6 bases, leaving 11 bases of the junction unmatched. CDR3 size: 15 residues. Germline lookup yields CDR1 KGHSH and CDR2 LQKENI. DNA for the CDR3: TGTGCCAGCTCCCTCGGACAGGGCAGAGGTAATGAGCAGTTCTTC. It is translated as CASSLGQGRGNEQFF. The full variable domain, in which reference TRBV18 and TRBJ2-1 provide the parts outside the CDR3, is NAGVMQNPRHLVRRRGQEARLRCSPMKGHSHVYWYRQLPEEGLKFMVYLQKENIIDESGMPKERFSAEFPKEGPSILRIQQVVRGDSAAYFCASSLGQGRGNEQFFGPGTRLTVL.

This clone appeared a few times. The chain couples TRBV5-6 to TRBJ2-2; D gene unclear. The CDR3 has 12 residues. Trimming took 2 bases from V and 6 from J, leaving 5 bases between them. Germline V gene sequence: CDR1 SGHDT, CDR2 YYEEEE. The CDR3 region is CASSFTAGELFF. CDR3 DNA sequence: TGTGCCAGCAGCTTCACAGCCGGGGAGCTGTTTTTT.

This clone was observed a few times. This chain's CDR3 is CASSLSSVATQYF. CDR3 bases: TGTGCCAGCAGTTTATCCTCGGTTGCTACGCAGTATTTT. V and J are TRBV28 and TRBJ2-3; the D is unclear. The CDR3 has 13 residues. Germline assignment: CDR1 MDHEN and CDR2 SYDVKM. The ends were cut back, 1 base at V and 8 bases at J, with 10 bases in the middle.

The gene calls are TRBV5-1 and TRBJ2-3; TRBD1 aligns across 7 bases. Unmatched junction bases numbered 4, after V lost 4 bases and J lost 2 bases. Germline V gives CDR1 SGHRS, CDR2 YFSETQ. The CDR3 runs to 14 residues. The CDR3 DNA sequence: TGCGCCAGCAGCCCGGGACAGAACACAGATACGCAGTATTTT. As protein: CASSPGQNTDTQYF.

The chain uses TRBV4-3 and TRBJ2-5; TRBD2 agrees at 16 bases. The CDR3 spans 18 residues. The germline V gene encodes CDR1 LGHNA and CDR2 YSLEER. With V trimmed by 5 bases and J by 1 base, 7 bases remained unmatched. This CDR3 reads CASSKGTSGGGIQETQYF. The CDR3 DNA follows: TGCGCCAGCAGCAAAGGGACTAGCGGGGGGGGTATCCAAGAGACCCAGTACTTC.

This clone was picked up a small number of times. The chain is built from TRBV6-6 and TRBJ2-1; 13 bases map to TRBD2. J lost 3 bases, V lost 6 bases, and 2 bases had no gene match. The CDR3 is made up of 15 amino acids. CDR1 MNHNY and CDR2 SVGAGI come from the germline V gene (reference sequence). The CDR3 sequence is CASSRLAGGYNEQFF. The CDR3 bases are TGTGCCAGCAGCAGACTAGCGGGAGGCTACAATGAGCAGTTCTTC.

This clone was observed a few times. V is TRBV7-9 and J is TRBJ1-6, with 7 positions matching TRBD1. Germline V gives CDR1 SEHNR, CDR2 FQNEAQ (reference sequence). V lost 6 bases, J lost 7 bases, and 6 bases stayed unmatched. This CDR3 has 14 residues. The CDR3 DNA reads TGTGCCAGCAGTCGGGACAGCAGAAATTCACCCCTCCACTTT. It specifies CASSRDSRNSPLHF.

CDR3 region: CASSGTGATEAFF. The CDR3 nucleotides read TGTGCCAGCAGTGGGACAGGGGCCACTGAAGCTTTCTTT. The chain employs TRBV25-1 and TRBJ1-1, with 9 bases fitting TRBD1. There are 13 residues in the CDR3. Germline CDR1 is MGHDK and CDR2 is SYGVNS. The J segment lost 4 bases and the V segment lost 4 bases, leaving 1 base of the junction unmatched.

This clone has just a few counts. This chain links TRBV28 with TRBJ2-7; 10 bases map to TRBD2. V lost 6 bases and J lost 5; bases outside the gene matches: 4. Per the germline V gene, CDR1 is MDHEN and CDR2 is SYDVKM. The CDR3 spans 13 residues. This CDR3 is CASRTSGAHEQYF. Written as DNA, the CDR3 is TGTGCCAGCAGAACTAGCGGGGCCCACGAGCAGTACTTC.

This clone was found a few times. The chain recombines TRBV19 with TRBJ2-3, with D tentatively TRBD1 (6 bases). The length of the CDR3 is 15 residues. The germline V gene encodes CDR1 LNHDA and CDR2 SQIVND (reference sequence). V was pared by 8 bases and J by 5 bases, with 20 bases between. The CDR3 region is CASSADRLSGDTQYF. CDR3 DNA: TGTGCCAGTTCCGCCGACAGGTTAAGTGGAGATACGCAGTATTTT.

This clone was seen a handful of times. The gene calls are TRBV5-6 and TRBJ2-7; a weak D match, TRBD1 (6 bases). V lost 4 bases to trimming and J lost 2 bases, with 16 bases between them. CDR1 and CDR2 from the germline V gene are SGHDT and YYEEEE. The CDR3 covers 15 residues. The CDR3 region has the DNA TGTGCCAGCAGCCCCACCGGGACACTCACCTACGAGCAGTACTTC. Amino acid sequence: CASSPTGTLTYEQYF.

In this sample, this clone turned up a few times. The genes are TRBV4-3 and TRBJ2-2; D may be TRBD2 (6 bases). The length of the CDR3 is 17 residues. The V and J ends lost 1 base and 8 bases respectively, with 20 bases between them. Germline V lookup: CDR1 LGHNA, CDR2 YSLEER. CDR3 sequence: CASSQVGLFITGGELFF. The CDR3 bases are TGCGCCAGCAGCCAAGTGGGACTCTTTATTACCGGGGGGGAGCTGTTTTTT.

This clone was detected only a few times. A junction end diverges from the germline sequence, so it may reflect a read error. CDR3 coding DNA: TGTGCCAGCACCTTAGGGGAGGGTGAGCAGTTCTTC. Translation gives CASTLGEGEQFF. V and J are TRBV7-2 and TRBJ2-1, with TRBD2 matching over 7 bases. Germline V gene lookup returns CDR1 SGHTA and CDR2 FQGNSA. This CDR3 is 12 amino acids long.

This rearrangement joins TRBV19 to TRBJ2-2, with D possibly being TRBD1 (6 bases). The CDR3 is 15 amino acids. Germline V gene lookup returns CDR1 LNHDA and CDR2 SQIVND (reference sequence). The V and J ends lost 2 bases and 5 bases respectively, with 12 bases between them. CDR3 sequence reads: CASSIYRTATGELFF. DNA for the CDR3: TGTGCCAGTAGTATATACAGGACAGCAACCGGGGAGCTGTTTTTT.

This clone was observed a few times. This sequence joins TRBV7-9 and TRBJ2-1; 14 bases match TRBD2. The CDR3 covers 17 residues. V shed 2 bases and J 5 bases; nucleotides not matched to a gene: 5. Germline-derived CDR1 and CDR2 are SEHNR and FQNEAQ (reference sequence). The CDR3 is CASSLWTSGRLNNEQFF. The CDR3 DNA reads TGTGCCAGCAGCTTATGGACTAGCGGGAGGCTTAACAATGAGCAGTTCTTC.

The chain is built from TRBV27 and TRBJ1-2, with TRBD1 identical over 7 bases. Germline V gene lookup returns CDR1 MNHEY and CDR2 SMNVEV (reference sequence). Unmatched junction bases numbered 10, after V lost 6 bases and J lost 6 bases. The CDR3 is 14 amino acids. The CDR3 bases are TGTGCCAGCAGCCGCGACAGGGTAGCGAATGGCTACACCTTC. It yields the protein CASSRDRVANGYTF.